The 17 T cell receptor beta chains below come from one sample, sequenced in a study of vaccination and CD4 T cells after COVID-19. Cultured CD4+ T cells had their DNA profiled by the Oncomine TCR Beta short-read assay. MiXCR was run by TCRdb on the PCR reads, yielding one entry per CDR3 protein. The sample holds more than 15,000 distinct CDR3 sequences, around 29% seen once. The antigens of these receptors remain unknown. Treatment here: approximately 9-day PBMC culture with coronavirus spike peptide pools or control peptides (ViraFEST assay). The sequencing input was cultured CD4+ T cells from blood. The origin of the receptors is a human donor with COVID-19.

This clonotype was counted a few times. This chain uses TRBV2 with TRBJ1-5; perhaps TRBD1 as D (5 bases). Deletions cut 4 bases from V and 2 bases from J, with 9 bases between. This CDR3 is built from 14 residues. CDR1 and CDR2 (germline): SNHLY, FYNNEI. The CDR3 protein is CASSGGWGNQPQHF. The CDR3 nucleotides are TGTGCCAGCAGTGGGGGGTGGGGCAATCAGCCCCAGCATTTT.

CDR3 DNA sequence: TGCAGCGTTGGGAGACAGGGACTAGAGCAGTACTTC. Its protein product is CSVGRQGLEQYF. V usage is TRBV29-1 and J usage is TRBJ2-7, with D perhaps matching TRBD1 or TRBD2 (7 bases each). V was pared by 4 bases and J by 7 bases, with 14 bases between. CDR3 size: 12 residues. Germline-derived CDR1 and CDR2 are SQVTM and ANQGSEA.

The table lists this clonotype with a few counts. This sequence joins TRBV6-1 and TRBJ1-3; D remains unclear. CDR1 and CDR2 from the germline V gene are MNHNS and SASEGT. The CDR3 has 14 residues. Trimming took off 7 bases at V and 0 bases at J, with 10 bases between the two ends. In DNA form, the CDR3 reads TGTGCCAGCACCGGTGACCGCTCTGGAAACACCATATATTTT. Translated: CASTGDRSGNTIYF.

V usage is TRBV11-3 and J usage is TRBJ2-3, with TRBD2 matching over 15 bases. The length of the CDR3 is 17 residues. J was trimmed by 5 bases and V by 5 bases; bases with no gene match: 8. Germline V CDR1 and CDR2: SGHNT, YENEEA. The CDR3 DNA follows: TGTGCCAGCAGCCCAGGCGGACTAGCGGGGGGGGGAGATACGCAGTATTTT. Protein product: CASSPGGLAGGGDTQYF.

The rearrangement joins TRBV7-2 to TRBJ2-7; D tentatively fits TRBD1 or TRBD2 (5 bases each). The germline gives CDR1 SGHTA, CDR2 FQGNSA. The CDR3 has 15 amino acids. Trimming removed 4 bases at V and 3 bases at J, with 16 bases between. CDR3 protein: CASSSGVGAYYEQYF. The CDR3, as DNA: TGTGCCAGCAGCTCCGGGGTTGGGGCCTACTACGAGCAGTACTTC.

The CDR3 bases are TGTGCCAGCAGCACCGGGACAAGTCTATATGGCTACACCTTC. It translates to CASSTGTSLYGYTF. The chain carries TRBV7-2 and TRBJ1-2, with a tentative D call TRBD1 (6 bases). Trimming left V 5 bases short and J 5 bases short, with 15 bases between. This CDR3 has 14 amino acids. Germline V CDR1 and CDR2: SGHTA, FQGNSA.

The chain employs TRBV18 and TRBJ2-1; D gene ambiguous. Germline loops: CDR1 KGHSH, CDR2 LQKENI. The CDR3 length is 11 residues. With 3 bases removed from V and 10 bases from J, the gap between germline ends came to 7 bases. Here the CDR3 reads CASSPINEQFF. CDR3 DNA: TGTGCCAGCTCACCGATAAACGAGCAGTTCTTC.

By sample fraction, this clonotype is medium-sized. The gene calls are TRBV6-1 and TRBJ1-1; tentative D call: TRBD1 (5 bases). Per the germline V gene, CDR1 is MNHNS and CDR2 is SASEGT. The CDR3 runs to 15 residues. Trimming took 6 bases from V and 3 from J, leaving 17 bases between them. CDR3 residues: CASSRRDPGYTEAFF. CDR3 in DNA: TGTGCCAGCAGCCGCCGGGACCCCGGGTACACTGAAGCTTTCTTT.

This clonotype showed up just once. V usage is TRBV20-1 and J usage is TRBJ2-7, with D perhaps matching TRBD2 (5 bases). Germline V gene lookup returns CDR1 DFQATT and CDR2 SNEGSKA (reference sequence). V lost 5 bases to trimming and J lost 3 bases, with 8 bases between them. There are 11 residues in the CDR3. CDR3 in DNA: TGCAGTGCTCACGGGGACTACGAGCAGTACTTC. This gives the protein CSAHGDYEQYF.

The chain is built from TRBV19 and TRBJ2-1, with 7 bases identical to TRBD1. CDR3 length: 14 amino acids. The V segment lost 4 bases and the J segment 8 bases; nucleotides outside the gene matches: 8. Per germline, CDR1 LNHDA and CDR2 SQIVND (reference sequence). CDR3 DNA sequence: TGTGCCAGTAGTAAAGGGATGACAGGGCATGAGCAGTTCTTC. This translates into CASSKGMTGHEQFF.

The V gene is TRBV6-1, the J gene TRBJ2-5; D might be TRBD1 (6 bases). Between the trimmed V and J ends, which lost 7 bases and 5 bases, there was a span of 14 bases. The CDR3 has 13 residues. The germline V gene encodes CDR1 MNHNS and CDR2 SASEGT. The CDR3 protein is CASTQPGAETQYF. In DNA, the CDR3 is TGTGCCAGCACCCAGCCAGGGGCGGAGACCCAGTACTTC.

This clonotype was recorded a few times. This chain links TRBV6-1 with TRBJ2-7; D is unclear. Germline V gene data show CDR1 as MNHNS and CDR2 as SASEGT. Trimming stripped 1 base from V and 5 bases from J, with 15 bases between. This CDR3 comprises 15 residues. Here the CDR3 reads CASSEGWSTSNEQYF. For the CDR3, the DNA is TGTGCCAGCAGTGAAGGTTGGAGCACGTCCAACGAGCAGTACTTC.

This clonotype has more than one count but fewer than ten. The CDR3 loop reads CSARDWGRTKDTQYF. CDR3 bases: TGCAGTGCTAGAGATTGGGGACGGACAAAAGATACGCAGTATTTT. The chain couples TRBV20-1 to TRBJ2-3, with D possibly called TRBD1 or TRBD2 (5 bases each). The CDR3 contains 15 residues. The V gene's germline CDR1 is DFQATT and CDR2 SNEGSKA (reference sequence). Trimming removed 0 bases at V and 5 bases at J, with 15 bases between.

The sample holds a few counts of this clonotype. In nucleotides, the CDR3 is TGCAGTGCTAGATCCCAACTGACTTCCCACACTGAAGCTTTCTTT. Protein product: CSARSQLTSHTEAFF. J is TRBJ1-1 and V is TRBV20-1; D is unclear. V lost 2 bases to trimming and J lost 3 bases, with 16 bases between them. CDR1 is DFQATT, CDR2 SNEGSKA, per germline (reference sequence). CDR3 length equals 15 residues.

The chain recombines TRBV7-3 with TRBJ2-5; the D gene is possibly TRBD1 (6 bases). There are 15 residues in the CDR3. CDR1 SGHTA and CDR2 FQGTGA come from the germline V gene. Trimming left V 2 bases short and J 3 bases short, with 13 bases between. CDR3 sequence: CASSLLGAREETQYF. As DNA, the CDR3 is TGTGCCAGCAGCTTATTGGGGGCTAGGGAAGAGACCCAGTACTTC.

V and J are TRBV6-2 or TRBV6-3 and TRBJ2-5, with TRBD1 identical over 7 bases. The CDR3 consists of 13 residues. CDR1 and CDR2 (germline): MNHEY, SVGEGT. V trimming: 6 bases; J trimming: 2 bases; junction bases outside the gene matches: 3. Here the CDR3 reads CASRKTGQETQYF. The CDR3 nucleotides read TGTGCCAGCAGAAAGACAGGGCAAGAGACCCAGTACTTC.

This clonotype was seen only a few times. The chain couples TRBV19 to TRBJ2-5; D unresolved. CDR1 is LNHDA and CDR2 is SQIVND in the germline V gene (reference sequence). V lost 3 bases, J lost 3 bases, and 11 bases lay in between. The CDR3 has 14 residues. The CDR3 nucleotides read TGTGCCAGTAGTATGATCCGTAAAGAAGAGACCCAGTACTTC. Its translation: CASSMIRKEETQYF.